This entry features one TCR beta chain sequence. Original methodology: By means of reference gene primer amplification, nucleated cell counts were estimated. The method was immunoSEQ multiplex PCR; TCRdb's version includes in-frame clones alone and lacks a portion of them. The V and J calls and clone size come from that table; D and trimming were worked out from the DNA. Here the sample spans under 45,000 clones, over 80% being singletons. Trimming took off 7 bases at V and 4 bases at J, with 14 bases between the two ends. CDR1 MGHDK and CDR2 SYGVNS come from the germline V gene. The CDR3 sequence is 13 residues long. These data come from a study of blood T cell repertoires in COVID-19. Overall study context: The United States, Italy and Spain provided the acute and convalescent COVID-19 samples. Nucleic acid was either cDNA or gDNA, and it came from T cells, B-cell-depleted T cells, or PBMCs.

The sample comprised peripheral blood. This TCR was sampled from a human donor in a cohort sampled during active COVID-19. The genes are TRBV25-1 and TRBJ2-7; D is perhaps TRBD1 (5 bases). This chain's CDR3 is CASIKDPGYEQYF. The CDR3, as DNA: TGTGCCAGCATAAAAGACCCAGGGTACGAGCAGTACTTC.